This T cell receptor (beta chain) was recorded in a study of OX40 agonist ivuxolimab in advanced cancers. Profiled with immunoSEQ multiplex PCR; TCRdb holds only in-frame clones, not every one. This sample has over 95,000 clones, with approximately 94% found just once. The CDR3 is 13 amino acids. Germline lookup yields CDR1 MNHEY and CDR2 SVGAGI. Unmatched junction bases numbered 6, after V lost 5 bases and J lost 6 bases. The sample here was CD4+ or CD8+ T cells sorted from blood, taken in a trial of the OX40 agonist ivuxolimab. The rearrangement joins TRBV6-5 to TRBJ1-1; the match to TRBD1 covers 7 bases. This receptor was taken from an adult with an advanced solid tumor such as melanoma, head and neck, liver or kidney cancer. The CDR3 reads CASSPTGSSEAFF. The CDR3 DNA sequence: TGTGCCAGCAGTCCGACAGGGTCTTCTGAAGCTTTCTTT.